This TCR beta chain was obtained from a study of blood T cell repertoires in COVID-19. The wider study: The United States, Italy and Spain supplied acute and convalescent COVID-19 samples. The cDNA or gDNA used as material had been derived from T cells, B-cell-depleted T cells, or PBMCs.

Original handling: How many nucleated cells were present was estimated from reference gene primer amplification. Sequencing was performed with immunoSEQ multiplex PCR; in TCRdb, only in-frame clones are kept and a portion is missing. That table gives V, J and clone size, and the DNA gave D and trimming. Among under 150,000 clones listed, 70% to 85% were seen once. This CDR3 has 13 residues. CDR1 and CDR2 from the germline V gene are KGHSH and LQKENI. V lost 6 bases, J lost 8 bases, and 16 bases lay in between. The chain carries TRBV18 and TRBJ1-2; D may be TRBD1 (6 bases). Sequencing input: peripheral blood. This TCR was sampled from a man in his 70s with active or convalescent COVID-19. Here the CDR3 reads CASSPSDSRGYTF. CDR3 coding DNA: TGTGCCAGCTCTCCCTCGGACAGTCGGGGCTACACCTTC.